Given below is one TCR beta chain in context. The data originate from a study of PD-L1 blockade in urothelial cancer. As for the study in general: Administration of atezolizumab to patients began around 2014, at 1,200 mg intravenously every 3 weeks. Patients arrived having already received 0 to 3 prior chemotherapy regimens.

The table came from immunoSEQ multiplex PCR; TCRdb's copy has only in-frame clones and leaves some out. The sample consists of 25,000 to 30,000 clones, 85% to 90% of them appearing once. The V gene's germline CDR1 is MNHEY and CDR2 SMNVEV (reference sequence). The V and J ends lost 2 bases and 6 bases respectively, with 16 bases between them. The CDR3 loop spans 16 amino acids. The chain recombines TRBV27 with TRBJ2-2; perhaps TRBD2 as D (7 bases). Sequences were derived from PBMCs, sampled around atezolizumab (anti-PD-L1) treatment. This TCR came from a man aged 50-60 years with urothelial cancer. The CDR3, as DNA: TGTGCCAGCAGTTTACTGAGGGGGGGCAGGGCCGGGGAGCTGTTTTTT. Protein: CASSLLRGGRAGELFF.